These 2 T cell receptor beta chains share one sample of origin, sequenced in a study of CD8+CD57+ T cells in acquired aplastic anemia (dated by TCRdb to 2017 to 2018). The data were produced on an Illumina HiSeq 2000. Genomic DNA was used as template for profiling of TCR beta VDJ combinations and CDR3 sequences. The public reads were quality trimmed at Q25 with fastp and then assembled into clones with MiXCR by TCRdb, keeping productive beta chains. Rows with a matching CDR3 protein are joined into one entry that keeps the most common DNA and genes. A total of 150,000 to 200,000 distinct CDR3 sequences appear in this sample, around three fifths of them only once. The ten largest make up 46% of the sample. Sequenced input: sorted CD4+, CD8+, or CD8+CD57+ T cells (not recorded which) from PBMCs. The source of these receptors is a human donor with severe aplastic anemia or a healthy control (not recorded which).

The rearrangement links TRBV2 to TRBJ1-2, with D possibly being TRBD1 (5 bases). V was shortened by 6 bases and J by 7 bases, with 18 bases between the two germline ends. The CDR3 is 14 residues long. The germline V gene has CDR1 SNHLY and CDR2 FYNNEI. CDR3 amino acids: CASRGTVPSSGYTF. The CDR3, as DNA: TGTGCCAGCAGGGGGACGGTTCCTTCTAGTGGCTACACCTTC.

The chain links TRBV25-1 to TRBJ2-1; TRBD1 agrees at 7 bases. Trimming at V came to 7 bases and at J to 6 bases, leaving 3 bases not matched to a gene. CDR1 is MGHDK and CDR2 is SYGVNS in the germline V gene. This CDR3 comprises 12 residues. The CDR3 reads CASITGANEQFF. The CDR3 DNA is TGTGCCAGCATCACAGGGGCCAATGAGCAGTTCTTC.